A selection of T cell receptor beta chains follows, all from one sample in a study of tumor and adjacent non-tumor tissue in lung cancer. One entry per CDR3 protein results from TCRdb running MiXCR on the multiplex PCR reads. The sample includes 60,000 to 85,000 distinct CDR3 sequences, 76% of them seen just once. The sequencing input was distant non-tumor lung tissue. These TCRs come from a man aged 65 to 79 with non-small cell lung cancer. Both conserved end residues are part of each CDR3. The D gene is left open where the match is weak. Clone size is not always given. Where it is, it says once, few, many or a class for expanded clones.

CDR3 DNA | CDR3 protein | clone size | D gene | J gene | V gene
TGTGCCAGCAGTGACTACCCAACAGACTGGGAGCAGTACTTC | CASSDYPTDWEQYF | - | - | TRBJ2-7 | TRBV6-5
TGCAGTTCTTCGACAGGGGCCGTTGAGACCCAGTACTTC | CSSSTGAVETQYF | - | TRBD1 | TRBJ2-5 | TRBV20-1
TGCGCCAGCACTAAGGGGGAATTCACAAATACGCAGTATTTT | CASTKGEFTNTQYF | - | - | TRBJ2-3 | TRBV10-2
TGTGCCAGTAGTTCACAGGGCTCGGTTGAGCAGTTCTTC | CASSSQGSVEQFF | - | - | TRBJ2-1 | TRBV6-6
TGTGCCAGCAGCCCGTCGGCGGGGAAAGATACGCAGTATTTT | CASSPSAGKDTQYF | few | - | TRBJ2-3 | TRBV14
TGCAGCGTTCTCCATACGGAAGCTTATGGCTACACCTTC | CSVLHTEAYGYTF | - | - | TRBJ1-2 | TRBV29-1
TGCAGCGTGACTGGCAAAGGGAATTCACCCCTCCACTTT | CSVTGKGNSPLHF | - | - | TRBJ1-6 | TRBV29-1
TGCAGCGTTCAAGTTTGGGACAGCCATTACAATGGGCAGTTCTTC | CSVQVWDSHYNGQFF | - | TRBD1 | TRBJ2-1 | TRBV29-1
TGTGCCAGCAGTTTATCTGGGAGTCGATACAAACAGTACTTC | CASSLSGSRYKQYF | - | - | TRBJ2-7 | TRBV12-3/TRBV12-4
TGTGCCACCTGCTTAGATCAGTGGGCCCCCTACGAGCAGTACTTC | CATCLDQWAPYEQYF | - | - | TRBJ2-7 | TRBV11-2
TGTGCCAGCAGTATCGGGGACACCGGGGATCTGTCTTTT | CASSIGDTGDLSF | - | - | TRBJ2-2 | TRBV12-3/TRBV12-4
TGTGCCAGCAGCTCCCCCGATCCAGGACAGGGGTCCTTCGGGGAGCTGTTTTTT | CASSSPDPGQGSFGELFF | - | TRBD1 | TRBJ2-2 | TRBV11-3
TGTGCCTGGAGTGTACAGGCGATTAATTCACCCCTCCAATTT | CAWSVQAINSPLQF | - | - | TRBJ1-6 | TRBV30
TGCGGCGTTGCCCCCTATCAATCCTCGGGAGAAAATGGCTACACCTTC | CGVAPYQSSGENGYTF | - | - | TRBJ1-2 | TRBV29-1
TGTGCCAGCAGTTGGACAGGGGAATTGGAAAAACTGTTTTTT | CASSWTGELEKLFF | many | TRBD1 | TRBJ1-4 | TRBV28
TGTGCCAGCAGCTTAGTTGACACAGGGGTCGCCGGGGAGCTGTTTTTT | CASSLVDTGVAGELFF | few | TRBD1 | TRBJ2-2 | TRBV11-2
TGCAGAGTGGCCGACATGTTCCAAGAGACGCAGTATTTC | CRVADMFQETQYF | - | - | TRBJ2-5 | TRBV29-1
TGTGCCAGAAGCCCGGCTAGCGGAAAAGAGAAACAGTACTTC | CARSPASGKEKQYF | few | TRBD2 | TRBJ2-5 | TRBV25-1
TGCCCCAGCAGCCAAGTTAGTTCCGGGGATACGCATTATTTT | CPSSQVSSGDTHYF | - | - | TRBJ2-3 | TRBV4-3
TGCAGCATTAGGGTCGGCTACGAGCAATACTTC | CSIRVGYEQYF | - | - | TRBJ2-7 | TRBV29-1
TGCAGCGTTGTCCCCTATAAGTCCTCGGGAGGAGATGGCTACACCTTC | CSVVPYKSSGGDGYTF | - | - | TRBJ1-2 | TRBV29-1
TGCGCCAGGAGCCAAGGACAGGGCTGGAACACTGAATCTTTCTTT | CARSQGQGWNTESFF | - | TRBD1 | TRBJ1-1 | TRBV4-1
TGTGCCAGCAGCTTAGCGTTAGCTGGGGGTACTCAAGAGACCCTGTACTTC | CASSLALAGGTQETLYF | - | - | TRBJ2-5 | TRBV11-2
TGTGCCAGCAGGGAAACAGGAGATAGCAATCAGTCCCAGCATTTT | CASRETGDSNQSQHF | few | - | TRBJ1-5 | TRBV6-1
TGTGCCAGCAGCCGCCCGGGACAGGGTAAATACGAGCAGTACTTC | CASSRPGQGKYEQYF | many | TRBD1 | TRBJ2-7 | TRBV4-2
TGTGCCAGCAGTTTAGTCCGGACTAGCGGGACGAGGGCCAATGAGCAGTTCTTC | CASSLVRTSGTRANEQFF | - | TRBD2 | TRBJ2-1 | TRBV7-8
TGTGCTAGCAGCCAAGCAGGAGGGCATGGTAATGAAAAACTGTCTTTT | CASSQAGGHGNEKLSF | - | - | TRBJ1-4 | TRBV14
TGTGCCAGCGGGGCGGGGCTCCGTTGGTCTTTC | CASGAGLRWSF | medium-sized | - | TRBJ2-6 | TRBV6-1
TGCAGTACTAGAGATGTGGAGGGACAGGGCTATGGCTACACCTTC | CSTRDVEGQGYGYTF | - | TRBD1 | TRBJ1-2 | TRBV20-1
TGTGCCAGCACACCCTCGGCAGGGCAAGCCTACGAGCAGTACTTC | CASTPSAGQAYEQYF | many | - | TRBJ2-7 | TRBV12-3/TRBV12-4
TGTGACAGCAGACACGGGACCTCAGCTGGGGAGCTGTTTTTT | CDSRHGTSAGELFF | - | - | TRBJ2-2 | TRBV6-2/TRBV6-3
TGTGCCAGCAGAGCCCGGGACAGGAACGGTGGTGGCTACACCTTC | CASRARDRNGGGYTF | once | TRBD1 | TRBJ1-2 | TRBV6-1
TGTGCTAGTGGTCCCCTGAACAGGGGAAACATCATATATTTT | CASGPLNRGNIIYF | - | TRBD1 | TRBJ1-3 | TRBV12-5
TGTGCCAGCAGCAAAGAGGGCGAGCGGGTAAACAATGAGCAGTTCTTC | CASSKEGERVNNEQFF | few | - | TRBJ2-1 | TRBV21-1
TGTGCCAGCAGCGCGCTCGGCAGGGACTACGAGCAGTACTTC | CASSALGRDYEQYF | medium-sized | - | TRBJ2-7 | TRBV5-4
TGTGCCAGCATCCCCGGGAATCCAGGGGCCTTGAATCAGCCCCAGCATTTT | CASIPGNPGALNQPQHF | - | - | TRBJ1-5 | TRBV6-6
TGTGCCAACAGCCACCCAGGCGGGCTGGGGGGCTACACCTTC | CANSHPGGLGGYTF | - | - | TRBJ1-2 | TRBV11-3
TGTGCCATCAGTGAGTCGGTGGGTCGAGAGACCCAGTACTTC | CAISESVGRETQYF | - | - | TRBJ2-5 | TRBV10-3
TGTGCCAGCAGCGCTTCCGGGACGGGGGTCGTTGGAAACATTCAGTATTTC | CASSASGTGVVGNIQYF | - | - | TRBJ2-4 | TRBV5-6
TGTAGCGTTGCAGAGTCGACAGGAACCTACGAGCACTACTTC | CSVAESTGTYEHYF | - | - | TRBJ2-7 | TRBV29-1
TGTGCCAGCAGTAACATTAGACAGCCCTACGAGCAGTACTTC | CASSNIRQPYEQYF | many | - | TRBJ2-7 | TRBV28
TGTGACATTAGGTCTAGCCGGATCAATGAGCAGTTCTTC | CDIRSSRINEQFF | - | - | TRBJ2-1 | TRBV10-3
TGCGCCAGTTTATCCGGGGCTGGGTATGACGAGCAGTACTTC | CASLSGAGYDEQYF | - | - | TRBJ2-7 | TRBV10-2
TGTGCCAGCAGCCTGACTAGCGGGGGGGCTCGAACAGATACGCAGTATTTT | CASSLTSGGARTDTQYF | - | TRBD2 | TRBJ2-3 | TRBV28
TGCAGCGTTGTCTCCCATCAAACCTCGGGAGAAGATGGCTACACCTTC | CSVVSHQTSGEDGYTF | - | - | TRBJ1-2 | TRBV29-1